The 32 T cell receptor beta chains listed next were all sequenced from one sample in a study of beta chain features in type 1 diabetes (dated by TCRdb to the late 2010s). What the authors observed across the whole study: In all four CD4+ subsets, TCRB CDR3 length was moderately but significantly shorter in type 1 diabetes patients.

Their specific antigens are unknown. Library preparation used the immunoSEQ multiplex PCR assay. The entire isolated RNA was reverse transcribed using the High Capacity cDNA Reverse Transcription Kit, and thus expressed TCRB transcripts were sequenced. TCRdb mirrors the immuneACCESS table, restricted to in-frame sequences. Some clones are absent from its copies; in checked studies, under half trace to an unresolved V gene, and the reason for the others is unknown. The sample data list 240,000 or so clones, and roughly 20% of these were observed just once. The top ten clonotypes cover around 0.028% of the sample. Sequencing input: naive CD4+ T cells from blood. The sample's cell subset or site label, decoded: true naive CD4+ T cells. These receptors all come from a woman in her 40s with type 1 diabetes.

J is TRBJ2-7 and V is TRBV9; the D is unclear. The CDR3 covers 13 residues. The germline V and J ends were trimmed by 5 bases and 2 bases, with 11 bases remaining between them. The V gene's germline CDR1 is SGDLS and CDR2 YYNGEE. In DNA, the CDR3 is TGTGCCAGCAGACATTTACCACCCTACGAGCAGTACTTC. Its translation: CASRHLPPYEQYF.

The chain carries TRBV15 and TRBJ2-7, with no clear D. V was clipped by 0 bases and J by 6 bases, with 9 bases between them. The CDR3 sequence is 13 residues long. Germline CDR1 and CDR2: LNHNV and YYDKDF (reference sequence). CDR3 DNA: TGTGCCACCAGCAGAGATAATCAGGCCGAGCAGTACTTC. As protein: CATSRDNQAEQYF. The variable domain in full, completed from reference TRBV15 and TRBJ2-7, reads DAMVIQNPRYQVTQFGKPVTLSCSQTLNHNVMYWYQQKSSQAPKLLFHYYDKDFNNEADTPDNFQSRRPNTSFCFLDIRSPGLGDTAMYLCATSRDNQAEQYFGPGTRLTVT.

On this clone: One end of the junction fails to match germline, which may point to a read error. The chain employs TRBV7-7 and TRBJ2-5, with 8 bases fitting TRBD1. Germline lookup yields CDR1 SSHAT and CDR2 FNYEAQ (reference sequence). This CDR3 comprises 14 residues. CDR3 in amino acids: CASSLGTGQETQYF. CDR3 sequence (DNA): TGTGCTAGCAGCTTGGGGACAGGCCAAGAGACCCAGTACTTC.

The sample holds a few counts of this clone. The chain has TRBV2 and TRBJ2-1, with D tentatively TRBD2 (6 bases). Germline values: CDR1 SNHLY, CDR2 FYNNEI. V was cut by 5 bases and J by 4 bases, with 12 bases left in between. The CDR3 runs to 14 residues. The CDR3 is CASSIRRDYNEQFF. CDR3 nucleotide sequence: TGTGCCAGCAGTATAAGGCGGGATTACAATGAGCAGTTCTTC.

The rearrangement links TRBV19 to TRBJ1-5, with 7 bases fitting TRBD1. The V gene's germline CDR1 is LNHDA and CDR2 SQIVND (reference sequence). The J segment lost 2 bases and the V segment lost 8 bases, leaving 9 bases of the junction unmatched. There are 15 residues in the CDR3. The CDR3 loop reads CASSRTGGGNQPQHF. The CDR3 DNA reads as TGTGCCAGTTCTAGGACAGGCGGTGGCAATCAGCCCCAGCATTTT.

This clone was seen a few times. Different DNA sequences within this sample yield the same CDR3. V gene TRBV5-1 combines with J gene TRBJ2-1; 7 bases match TRBD1. CDR1 and CDR2 (germline): SGHRS, YFSETQ. The length of the CDR3 is 15 residues. V trimming: 1 base; J trimming: 1 base; junction bases outside the gene matches: 2. CDR3 sequence reads: CASSLTGQSYNEQFF. CDR3 coding DNA: TGCGCCAGCAGCTTGACGGGACAGTCCTACAATGAGCAGTTCTTC.

The genes are TRBV7-9 and TRBJ1-1; D is uncertain. The germline gives CDR1 SEHNR, CDR2 FQNEAQ (reference sequence). Trimming took 0 bases from V and 7 from J, leaving 18 bases between them. CDR3 size: 16 residues. The DNA of the CDR3 is TGTGCCAGCAGCTTAGCGGAGGGCTTAGGAGGCTTTGAAGCTTTCTTT. Translated: CASSLAEGLGGFEAFF.

This clone was detected only a few times. The chain recombines TRBV29-1 with TRBJ2-5; unclear D gene. Germline V lookup: CDR1 SQVTM, CDR2 ANQGSEA. The V end was cut by 4 bases, the J end by 3 bases, with 9 bases between. The CDR3 loop spans 12 amino acids. This CDR3 reads CSVVLSEETQYF. CDR3 sequence (DNA): TGCAGCGTTGTCCTCTCCGAAGAGACCCAGTACTTC.

The chain joins TRBV2 to TRBJ1-5; D remains unclear. The CDR3 runs 13 residues. Trimming stripped 6 bases from V and 2 bases from J, with 8 bases between. Germline loops: CDR1 SNHLY, CDR2 FYNNEI. The CDR3 is CASRGVGNQPQHF. The CDR3, as DNA: TGTGCCAGCAGGGGAGTTGGCAATCAGCCCCAGCATTTT.

This sequence joins TRBV9 and TRBJ1-1; D gene uncertain. CDR1 and CDR2 (germline): SGDLS, YYNGEE. The CDR3 is 14 amino acids. The V and J ends lost 2 bases and 1 base respectively, with 9 bases between them. The CDR3 sequence is CASSVTPQNTEAFF. The DNA for the CDR3 is TGTGCCAGCAGCGTGACACCGCAGAACACTGAAGCTTTCTTT. The variable domain in full, with the rest retrieved from reference TRBV9 and TRBJ1-1, is DSGVTQTPKHLITATGQRVTLRCSPRSGDLSVYWYQQSLDQGLQFLIQYYNGEERAKGNILERFSAQQFPDLHSELNLSSLELGDSALYFCASSVTPQNTEAFFGQGTRLTVV.

The chain carries TRBV28 and TRBJ2-1; D unresolved. This CDR3 contains 13 residues. Trimming pared 3 bases from V and 3 bases from J, leaving 6 bases between. The germline V gene encodes CDR1 MDHEN and CDR2 SYDVKM. The CDR3 DNA reads TGTGCCAGCAGTTTGACTGGCTACAATGAGCAGTTCTTC. Protein product: CASSLTGYNEQFF.

Only one count was recorded for this clone. The V call is TRBV27, the J call TRBJ2-7; the D gene is possibly TRBD1 (5 bases). Trimming stripped 3 bases from V and 1 base from J, with 7 bases between. The CDR3 spans 13 residues. The germline V gene has CDR1 MNHEY and CDR2 SMNVEV (reference sequence). The CDR3: CASSLQGSYEQYF. CDR3 nucleotides: TGTGCCAGCAGTTTGCAGGGATCCTACGAGCAGTACTTC.

The chain couples TRBV7-9 to TRBJ2-5, with D uncertain. This CDR3 is built from 14 residues. The germline V and J ends were trimmed by 1 base and 5 bases, with 11 bases remaining between them. Germline CDR1 SEHNR, CDR2 FQNEAQ (reference sequence). CDR3 region: CASSLGVLAETQYF. In DNA form, the CDR3 reads TGTGCCAGCAGCTTAGGTGTGCTTGCGGAGACCCAGTACTTC.

The sample holds a few counts of this clone. This chain links TRBV28 with TRBJ2-3; D may be TRBD2 (5 bases). The germline CDR1 and CDR2 sequences are MDHEN and SYDVKM. CDR3 length: 15 amino acids. Trimming cost V 10 bases and J 2 bases, with 19 bases left between them. CDR3 protein: CATNTPGLSTDTQYF. The CDR3 DNA reads as TGTGCCACCAACACTCCTGGACTTTCCACAGATACGCAGTATTTT.

V gene TRBV6-4 combines with J gene TRBJ2-1; D is possibly TRBD1 (6 bases). This CDR3 contains 13 residues. Between the trimmed V and J ends, which lost 3 bases and 6 bases, there was a span of 9 bases. The germline V gene encodes CDR1 MRHNA and CDR2 SNTAGT. CDR3 region: CASSERGGNEQFF. CDR3 coding DNA: TGTGCCAGCAGTGAGAGAGGGGGCAATGAGCAGTTCTTC.

The chain employs TRBV28 and TRBJ2-5; no firm D call. CDR3 length equals 15 residues. The ends were cut back, 6 bases at V and 2 bases at J, with 16 bases in the middle. Germline V gene sequence: CDR1 MDHEN, CDR2 SYDVKM. Here the CDR3 DNA reads TGTGCCAGCAGCCCTCCAGTGTCCTCTCAAGAGACCCAGTACTTC. Translating it yields CASSPPVSSQETQYF.

The rearrangement uses TRBV7-8 and TRBJ1-5; possible D gene TRBD1, 5 bases. The CDR3 totals 13 residues. CDR1 is SGHVS and CDR2 is FQNEAQ in the germline V gene. Trimming stripped 5 bases from V and 7 bases from J, with 12 bases between. The CDR3 DNA follows: TGTGCCAGCAGCACGATCGACAGCCAGCCCCAGCATTTT. Translation gives CASSTIDSQPQHF.

This chain links TRBV5-4 with TRBJ1-2; weak D call: TRBD1 (5 bases). CDR3 length equals 15 residues. V was clipped by 1 base and J by 6 bases, with 16 bases between them. Germline V gene sequence: CDR1 SGHNT, CDR2 YYREEE (reference sequence). Here the CDR3 DNA reads TGTGCCAGCAGCTTGAGTCCCACCTCCAGGGATGGCTACACCTTC. Translating it yields CASSLSPTSRDGYTF.

This sequence joins TRBV7-2 and TRBJ2-1; TRBD2 matches at 10 bases. Trimming at V came to 5 bases and at J to 6 bases, leaving 4 bases not matched to a gene. This CDR3 contains 14 residues. In germline, CDR1 is SGHTA, CDR2 FQGNSA. The CDR3 here is CASSQGLALNEQFF. The CDR3 DNA follows: TGTGCCAGCAGCCAGGGACTAGCGCTCAATGAGCAGTTCTTC.

The chain joins TRBV19 to TRBJ1-2, with 7 bases aligning to TRBD1. Germline CDR1 and CDR2: LNHDA and SQIVND (reference sequence). The trim removed 4 bases at V and 6 bases at J, leaving 5 bases unmatched. The CDR3 spans 13 residues. CDR3 residues: CASSKGGGDGYTF. DNA for the CDR3: TGTGCCAGTAGTAAAGGAGGGGGCGATGGCTACACCTTC.

J is TRBJ2-7 and V is TRBV6-5, with 9 bases aligning to TRBD2. The length of the CDR3 is 15 residues. The J segment lost 6 bases and the V segment lost 7 bases, leaving 13 bases of the junction unmatched. Germline V gene data show CDR1 as MNHEY and CDR2 as SVGAGI. CDR3 protein: CASIPRRGGLGEQYF. The CDR3 coding sequence is TGTGCCAGCATCCCACGGCGGGGGGGCCTTGGCGAGCAGTACTTC.

This clone came up a few times. CDR3 sequence: CAISEGGLLAKNIQYF. CDR3 nucleotides: TGTGCCATCAGTGAGGGGGGGTTACTAGCCAAAAACATTCAGTACTTC. The V and J genes are TRBV10-3 and TRBJ2-4; perhaps TRBD2 as D (6 bases). The V gene's germline CDR1 is ENHRY and CDR2 SYGVKD. V lost 2 bases to trimming and J lost 0 bases, with 11 bases between them. The CDR3 length is 16 residues.

In its sample, this clone was seen a few times. This chain uses TRBV6-1 with TRBJ2-1; D remains ambiguous. The CDR3 consists of 12 residues. Germline CDR1 is MNHNS and CDR2 is SASEGT. V was cut by 7 bases and J by 7 bases, with 11 bases left in between. CDR3 sequence (DNA): TGTGCCAGCACCCGCGATCGGAATGAGCAGTTCTTC. Protein: CASTRDRNEQFF.

This clone was counted a few times. This chain connects TRBV4-3 to TRBJ1-1; D unclear. Per the germline V gene, CDR1 is LGHNA and CDR2 is YSLEER. CDR3 length: 14 residues. Trimming took off 2 bases at V and 0 bases at J, with 7 bases between the two ends. Here the CDR3 DNA reads TGCGCCAGCAGCCAAAGTAGCGTGAACACTGAAGCTTTCTTT. It codes for CASSQSSVNTEAFF.

This clone was recorded a few times. V gene TRBV30 combines with J gene TRBJ2-7; the D gene is possibly TRBD1 (5 bases). Trimming pared 0 bases from V and 3 bases from J, leaving 15 bases between. The CDR3 is 15 amino acids. Germline V gene lookup returns CDR1 GTSNPN and CDR2 SVGIG (reference sequence). CDR3 nucleotides: TGTGCCTGGAGTGTCGGCAGGGTCCGTGTCTACGAGCAGTACTTC. This translates into CAWSVGRVRVYEQYF.

This chain uses TRBV27 with TRBJ2-1; 9 bases are a match to TRBD1. Trimming removed 3 bases from V and 7 bases from J; junction bases left unmatched: 4. The CDR3 sequence is 14 residues long. Looked up from germline, CDR1 is MNHEY and CDR2 is SMNVEV (reference sequence). CDR3 protein: CASSFWDRENEQFF. Written as DNA, the CDR3 is TGTGCCAGCAGTTTTTGGGACAGGGAGAATGAGCAGTTCTTC.

This clone has more than one count but fewer than ten. CDR3 sequence: CSVEATGYSYEQYF. The CDR3, as DNA: TGCAGCGTTGAAGCCACAGGGTATTCCTACGAGCAGTACTTC. The gene calls are TRBV29-1 and TRBJ2-7, with D possibly TRBD1 on 6 matching bases. This CDR3 is 14 amino acids long. V was clipped by 1 base and J by 1 base, with 11 bases between them. CDR1 is SQVTM, CDR2 ANQGSEA, per germline.

The chain links TRBV7-3 to TRBJ1-1, with a tentative D call TRBD1 (6 bases). This CDR3 has 13 residues. V shed 2 bases and J shed 3 bases, with 7 bases lying between them. CDR1 is SGHTA, CDR2 FQGTGA, per germline. CDR3 sequence reads: CASSLEGDTEAFF. Here the CDR3 DNA reads TGTGCCAGCAGCTTAGAGGGGGACACTGAAGCTTTCTTT. Filled out from reference TRBV7-3 and TRBJ1-1, the complete variable domain reads GAGVSQTPSNKVTEKGKYVELRCDPISGHTALYWYRQSLGQGPEFLIYFQGTGAADDSGLPNDRFFAVRPEGSVSTLKIQRTERGDSAVYLCASSLEGDTEAFFGQGTRLTVV.

This clone was detected only a few times. This chain uses TRBV10-3 with TRBJ2-7, with TRBD1 matching over 7 bases. The CDR3 consists of 13 residues. The germline CDR1 and CDR2 sequences are ENHRY and SYGVKD. Losses at the gene ends were 6 bases for V and 0 bases for J; bases not matched to a gene: 2. Written as DNA, the CDR3 is TGTGCCATCAGGGGACAGAGCTCCTACGAGCAGTACTTC. This encodes CAIRGQSSYEQYF.

The chain is built from TRBV18 and TRBJ2-5, with 7 bases that match TRBD1. The CDR3 length is 17 residues. Germline loops: CDR1 KGHSH, CDR2 LQKENI. V gave up 3 bases and J gave up 5 bases; unmatched junction bases: 15. The CDR3 sequence is CASSPRIRTGGSETQYF. The CDR3 DNA reads as TGTGCCAGCTCACCCCGAATCCGGACAGGCGGATCGGAGACCCAGTACTTC.

The chain uses TRBV11-2 and TRBJ1-2; 7 bases match TRBD1. The CDR3 spans 13 residues. Germline V gene data show CDR1 as SGHAT and CDR2 as FQNNGV. V lost 5 bases to trimming and J lost 3 bases; unmatched junction nucleotides: 3. The CDR3 bases are TGTGCCAGCAGCCCCGGACAGGACTATGGCTACACCTTC. Protein sequence: CASSPGQDYGYTF.

This rearrangement joins TRBV5-1 to TRBJ1-2; 10 bases map to TRBD1. V dropped 4 bases and J dropped 7; count of bases not matched to a gene: 10. CDR1 and CDR2 from the germline V gene are SGHRS and YFSETQ. The CDR3 covers 15 residues. This CDR3 is CASSPPDRGISGYTF. The CDR3 DNA follows: TGCGCCAGCAGCCCCCCGGACAGGGGGATCTCTGGCTACACCTTC.